This T cell receptor beta chain was sequenced in a study of cytomegalovirus exposure and HLA in healthy donors. This clone was observed once. Other DNA sequences in this specimen translate into the identical CDR3. The PCR made use of 60 Vbeta and 13 Jbeta primers. The method was immunoSEQ multiplex PCR; TCRdb's version includes in-frame clones alone and lacks a portion of them. The data contain 120,000 or so clones, about 68% of them singletons. Germline values: CDR1 SGHNT, CDR2 YYREEE (reference sequence). The trim removed 2 bases at V and 4 bases at J, leaving 7 bases unmatched. This CDR3 region has 15 residues.

The V gene is TRBV5-4, the J gene TRBJ2-7, with 9 bases matching TRBD1. Sequencing was carried out using PBMCs. The TCR sequence derives from a man in his forties in good health and CMV-seropositive. In DNA form, the CDR3 reads TGTGCCAGCAGCTTCCCCGGGACAGGGATTTACGAGCAGTACTTC. It specifies CASSFPGTGIYEQYF.